The clone carrying this T cell receptor (beta chain) was picked up a small number of times. What it binds is unknown. The V gene's germline CDR1 is WSHSY and CDR2 SAAADI. V lost 9 bases to trimming and J lost 3 bases; unmatched junction nucleotides: 8. The CDR3 contains 13 residues. The template was genomic DNA from peripheral blood, not RNA. TRB rearrangements spanning V, D and J were amplified using mixed TRB-A/B primers. In TCRdb, the multiplex PCR reads were re-called with MiXCR into one record per CDR3 protein. This sample has approximately 3,000 distinct CDR3 sequences; around 39% occur once, and the top ten carry 40% to 45%. The data stem from a study of T cell repertoires in aging, cancer and after chemotherapy. Across the study: Six age groups, ranging from 30 or younger to 70 or older, included the donors. The whole study produced a dataset of approximately 10 million TCR reads. Study findings and constraints: The repertoire data cannot show anything about immunological memory following chemotherapy. Healthy donors lost TCR diversity with age mainly through richness, cancer patients through richness and evenness.

Specimen: blood. The chain recombines TRBV10-2 with TRBJ2-7, with 7 bases aligning to TRBD2. This clonotype was sampled from a human donor with a blood cancer. This CDR3 is CASKSGTNYEQYF. The DNA for the CDR3 is TGCGCCAGTAAAAGCGGGACGAACTACGAGCAGTACTTC.